This TCR beta chain was obtained from a study of cytomegalovirus exposure and HLA in healthy donors. General study points: The study had only CMV serostatus as immune exposure information. Among the most significant clusters, several appeared linked to common viral pathogens in a later analysis. In a later analysis, across HLA loci, associated TCR counts were highest for DRB1, lowest for HLA-C. Earlier analysis yielded a pattern in which most TCR beta V segments were productive about 90% or about 30% of the time.

Notes on this clone: As yet, its antigen is unknown.

The CDR3 loop spans 14 amino acids. The V gene lost 2 bases and the J gene lost 1 base, with 6 bases spanning the gap. CDR1 SEHNR and CDR2 FQNEAQ come from the germline V gene (reference sequence). PCR primers comprised 60 Vbeta and 13 Jbeta primers. Data came from immunoSEQ multiplex PCR; TCRdb stores just in-frame clones and leaves some out. The sample includes just under 80,000 clones, 60% to 85% of them seen just once. This receptor was identified in a middle-aged man in good health and CMV-seronegative. The sample comprised PBMCs. The J gene is TRBJ1-5, the V gene TRBV7-9; unclear D gene. CDR3 in DNA: TGTGCCAGCAGCTTACGAGGGAGCAATCAGCCCCAGCATTTT. It encodes CASSLRGSNQPQHF.